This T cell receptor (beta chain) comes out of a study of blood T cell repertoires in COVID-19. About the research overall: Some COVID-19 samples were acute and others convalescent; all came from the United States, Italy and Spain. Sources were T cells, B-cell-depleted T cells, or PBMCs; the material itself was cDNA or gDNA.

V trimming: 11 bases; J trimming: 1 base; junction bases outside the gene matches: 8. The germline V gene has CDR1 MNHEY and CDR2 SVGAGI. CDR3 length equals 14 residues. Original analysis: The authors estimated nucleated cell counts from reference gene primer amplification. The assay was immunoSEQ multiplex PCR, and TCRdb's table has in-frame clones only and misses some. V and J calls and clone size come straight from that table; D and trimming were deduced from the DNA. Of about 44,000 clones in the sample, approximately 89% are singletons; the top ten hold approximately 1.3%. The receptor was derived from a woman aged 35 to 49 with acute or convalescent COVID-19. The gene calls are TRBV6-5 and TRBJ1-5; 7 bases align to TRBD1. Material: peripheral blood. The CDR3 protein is CAAGQGGSNQPQHF. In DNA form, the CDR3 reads TGTGCCGCCGGTCAGGGGGGAAGCAATCAGCCCCAGCATTTT.